A selection of T cell receptor beta chains follows, all from one sample in a study of blood T cell repertoires in COVID-19. TCRdb's table, derived via immunoSEQ multiplex PCR, lists solely in-frame clones and lacks some. This sample has about 130,000 clones, with roughly 84% found just once. The sequenced sample was peripheral blood. Receptor source: a woman aged 25-40 years who had recovered from COVID-19. The CDR3 runs from the conserved cysteine through the conserved F or W. A D gene is named only where the DNA matches it firmly. The listing skips clone size in some rows; elsewhere it reads once, few, many or a size class.

j_call: TRBJ2-7; d_call: -; clone_size: -; v_call: TRBV5-1; cdr3_aa: CASSPGGDYEQYF; cdr3_nt: TGCGCCAGCAGCCCGGGGGGCGACTACGAGCAGTACTTC
j_call: TRBJ1-1; d_call: -; clone_size: few; v_call: TRBV19; cdr3_aa: CASSIQGRGTEAFF; cdr3_nt: TGTGCCAGTAGTATACAGGGGCGAGGGACTGAAGCTTTCTTT
j_call: TRBJ2-1; d_call: TRBD2; clone_size: -; v_call: TRBV4-2; cdr3_aa: CASSHRLAGGPDNEQFF; cdr3_nt: TGTGCCAGCAGCCATCGTTTAGCGGGAGGGCCGGACAATGAGCAGTTCTTC
j_call: TRBJ2-7; d_call: TRBD2; clone_size: -; v_call: TRBV9; cdr3_aa: CASSAGGASEQYF; cdr3_nt: TGTGCCAGCAGCGCCGGGGGGGCGAGCGAGCAGTACTTC
j_call: TRBJ1-2; d_call: TRBD1; clone_size: -; v_call: TRBV7-3; cdr3_aa: CASSAAGTGGLGDGYTF; cdr3_nt: TGTGCCAGCAGCGCTGCTGGGACAGGGGGCTTGGGGGATGGCTACACCTTC
j_call: TRBJ1-2; d_call: TRBD1; clone_size: -; v_call: TRBV6-1; cdr3_aa: CASSEFKGGDNYGYTF; cdr3_nt: TGTGCCAGCAGTGAATTTAAAGGGGGCGATAACTATGGCTACACCTTC
j_call: TRBJ2-5; d_call: TRBD2; clone_size: once; v_call: TRBV15; cdr3_aa: CATSRGPGGQETQYF; cdr3_nt: TGTGCCACCAGCAGAGGGCCGGGGGGCCAAGAGACCCAGTACTTC
j_call: TRBJ2-7; d_call: TRBD1; clone_size: -; v_call: TRBV6-5; cdr3_aa: CAIRPGQGLEQYF; cdr3_nt: TGTGCCATCAGACCGGGACAGGGCCTCGAGCAGTACTTC
j_call: TRBJ2-5; d_call: -; clone_size: -; v_call: TRBV6-5; cdr3_aa: CASSYAGVEKTQYF; cdr3_nt: TGTGCCAGCAGTTACGCCGGGGTTGAAAAGACCCAGTACTTC
j_call: TRBJ2-1; d_call: -; clone_size: -; v_call: TRBV21-1; cdr3_aa: CATLLETVYNEQFF; cdr3_nt: TGTGCCACCCTGCTTGAGACAGTGTATAATGAGCAGTTCTTC
j_call: TRBJ2-1; d_call: TRBD2; clone_size: -; v_call: TRBV5-1; cdr3_aa: CASSREGDSSYNEQFF; cdr3_nt: TGCGCCAGCAGCCGGGAGGGGGACTCCTCCTACAATGAGCAGTTCTTC
j_call: TRBJ2-1; d_call: TRBD1; clone_size: -; v_call: TRBV29-1; cdr3_aa: CSVQAGTGINEQFF; cdr3_nt: TGCAGCGTCCAAGCCGGGACAGGGATCAATGAGCAGTTCTTC
j_call: TRBJ2-3; d_call: TRBD2; clone_size: -; v_call: TRBV10-2; cdr3_aa: CASSKTSLTDTQYF; cdr3_nt: TGCGCCAGCAGTAAGACTAGCCTCACAGATACGCAGTATTTT
j_call: TRBJ2-5; d_call: -; clone_size: -; v_call: TRBV14; cdr3_aa: CASSPQGRETQYF; cdr3_nt: TGTGCCAGCAGCCCGCAGGGGAGAGAGACCCAGTACTTC
j_call: TRBJ1-2; d_call: TRBD1; clone_size: -; v_call: TRBV30; cdr3_aa: CAWNPGGFDYGYTF; cdr3_nt: TGTGCCTGGAACCCAGGGGGGTTCGACTATGGCTACACCTTC
j_call: TRBJ2-1; d_call: -; clone_size: few; v_call: TRBV12-5; cdr3_aa: CASGLPTGSYNEQFF; cdr3_nt: TGTGCTAGTGGTTTGCCTACAGGCTCCTACAATGAGCAGTTCTTC
j_call: TRBJ2-3; d_call: TRBD2; clone_size: -; v_call: TRBV18; cdr3_aa: CASSPYPGASGDTDTQYF; cdr3_nt: TGTGCCAGCTCACCCTACCCCGGGGCTAGCGGGGACACAGATACGCAGTATTTT
j_call: TRBJ2-1; d_call: TRBD1; clone_size: once; v_call: TRBV15; cdr3_aa: CATSRVGTGASVEQFF; cdr3_nt: TGTGCCACCAGCAGAGTGGGGACAGGGGCCTCGGTTGAGCAGTTCTTC
j_call: TRBJ1-5; d_call: -; clone_size: -; v_call: TRBV7-9; cdr3_aa: CASSPGPLNQPQHF; cdr3_nt: TGTGCCAGCAGCCCAGGGCCCCTCAATCAGCCCCAGCATTTT
j_call: TRBJ2-7; d_call: -; clone_size: -; v_call: TRBV19; cdr3_aa: CASSIASASSYEQYF; cdr3_nt: TGTGCCAGTAGTATAGCAAGCGCAAGCTCCTACGAGCAGTACTTC
j_call: TRBJ1-2; d_call: -; clone_size: -; v_call: TRBV30; cdr3_aa: CAWGRPQVTNYGYTF; cdr3_nt: TGTGCCTGGGGACGACCACAGGTGACAAACTATGGCTACACCTTC
j_call: TRBJ2-1; d_call: TRBD2; clone_size: once; v_call: TRBV11-2; cdr3_aa: CASSLDRRGTSGYNEQFF; cdr3_nt: TGTGCCAGCAGCTTAGATCGGCGCGGGACTAGCGGATACAATGAGCAGTTCTTC
j_call: TRBJ1-4; d_call: TRBD1; clone_size: few; v_call: TRBV7-9; cdr3_aa: CASSSRDSRNEKLFF; cdr3_nt: TGTGCCAGCAGCTCGCGGGACAGCAGGAATGAAAAACTGTTTTTT
j_call: TRBJ1-2; d_call: TRBD1; clone_size: -; v_call: TRBV30; cdr3_aa: CAWSSLRDRVLGGYTF; cdr3_nt: TGTGCCTGGAGTTCCTTAAGGGACAGGGTCTTGGGGGGCTACACCTTC
j_call: TRBJ2-2; d_call: TRBD1; clone_size: -; v_call: TRBV5-4; cdr3_aa: CASSPPGTGSTGELFF; cdr3_nt: TGTGCCAGCAGCCCACCCGGGACAGGGAGCACCGGGGAGCTGTTTTTT
j_call: TRBJ1-2; d_call: -; clone_size: -; v_call: TRBV5-1; cdr3_aa: CASSYQGRGGYTF; cdr3_nt: TGCGCCAGCAGCTACCAAGGGAGGGGTGGCTACACCTTC
j_call: TRBJ2-3; d_call: -; clone_size: -; v_call: TRBV10-3; cdr3_aa: CAIAVDQGTDTQYF; cdr3_nt: TGTGCCATCGCAGTAGATCAGGGCACAGATACGCAGTATTTT
j_call: TRBJ2-1; d_call: TRBD2; clone_size: -; v_call: TRBV25-1; cdr3_aa: CASSGPGLAGYEQFF; cdr3_nt: TGTGCCAGCAGTGGACCGGGACTAGCGGGCTATGAGCAGTTCTTC
j_call: TRBJ2-7; d_call: -; clone_size: -; v_call: TRBV9; cdr3_aa: CASSVGGRGEQYF; cdr3_nt: TGTGCCAGCAGCGTAGGGGGGCGTGGCGAGCAGTACTTC
j_call: TRBJ1-1; d_call: -; clone_size: -; v_call: TRBV11-2; cdr3_aa: CASSVQGNTEAFF; cdr3_nt: TGTGCCAGCAGCGTACAGGGTAACACTGAAGCTTTCTTT
j_call: TRBJ1-1; d_call: TRBD1; clone_size: -; v_call: TRBV11-2; cdr3_aa: CASRRDRGRNTEAFF; cdr3_nt: TGTGCCAGCAGGCGGGACAGGGGGAGGAACACTGAAGCTTTCTTT
j_call: TRBJ2-7; d_call: TRBD2; clone_size: -; v_call: TRBV10-3; cdr3_aa: CAISAASGRSTNSYEQYF; cdr3_nt: TGTGCCATCAGTGCGGCTAGCGGGAGGTCCACGAACTCCTACGAGCAGTACTTC
j_call: TRBJ2-5; d_call: -; clone_size: once; v_call: TRBV7-7; cdr3_aa: CASSPHHGTRETQYF; cdr3_nt: TGTGCTAGCAGCCCGCACCACGGGACTCGGGAGACCCAGTACTTC
j_call: TRBJ2-1; d_call: TRBD2; clone_size: -; v_call: TRBV5-4; cdr3_aa: CASSLVGRGVSYNEQFF; cdr3_nt: TGTGCCAGCAGCTTAGTTGGACGGGGGGTCTCCTACAATGAGCAGTTCTTC
j_call: TRBJ1-6; d_call: -; clone_size: -; v_call: TRBV5-8; cdr3_aa: CASSDRRSWDSPLHF; cdr3_nt: TGTGCCAGCAGCGACCGACGGAGTTGGGATTCACCCCTCCACTTT
j_call: TRBJ2-2; d_call: -; clone_size: once; v_call: TRBV6-6; cdr3_aa: CASSFGGNTGELFF; cdr3_nt: TGTGCCAGCAGCTTTGGCGGGAACACCGGGGAGCTGTTTTTT
j_call: TRBJ2-6; d_call: -; clone_size: -; v_call: TRBV7-8; cdr3_aa: CASSVRTAGANVLTF; cdr3_nt: TGTGCCAGCAGCGTCCGGACAGCTGGGGCCAACGTCCTGACTTTC
j_call: TRBJ1-5; d_call: TRBD1; clone_size: few; v_call: TRBV27; cdr3_aa: CASSLVGQGTQPQHF; cdr3_nt: TGTGCCAGCAGTTTAGTGGGACAGGGGACTCAGCCCCAGCATTTT
j_call: TRBJ2-1; d_call: -; clone_size: -; v_call: TRBV5-1; cdr3_aa: CASSLGEEYNEQFF; cdr3_nt: TGCGCCAGCAGCTTGGGGGAGGAATACAATGAGCAGTTCTTC
j_call: TRBJ2-1; d_call: TRBD2; clone_size: -; v_call: TRBV11-2; cdr3_aa: CASSLGTSGYNEQFF; cdr3_nt: TGTGCCAGCAGCCTAGGGACTAGCGGCTACAATGAGCAGTTCTTC
j_call: TRBJ2-7; d_call: TRBD2; clone_size: -; v_call: TRBV28; cdr3_aa: CASRLTSSGGSYEQYF; cdr3_nt: TGTGCCAGCAGGTTAACCTCTAGCGGGGGCTCCTACGAGCAGTACTTC
j_call: TRBJ2-1; d_call: TRBD2; clone_size: -; v_call: TRBV24-1; cdr3_aa: CATSDGGGGYNEQFF; cdr3_nt: TGTGCCACCAGTGATGGGGGGGGAGGCTACAATGAGCAGTTCTTC
j_call: TRBJ2-1; d_call: TRBD2; clone_size: -; v_call: TRBV9; cdr3_aa: CASSVRSGSSYNEQFF; cdr3_nt: TGTGCCAGCAGCGTACGAAGCGGGAGCTCATACAATGAGCAGTTCTTC
j_call: TRBJ2-7; d_call: -; clone_size: -; v_call: TRBV7-9; cdr3_aa: CASSATGLVTYEQYF; cdr3_nt: TGTGCCAGCAGCGCTACAGGTCTGGTAACCTACGAGCAGTACTTC
j_call: TRBJ2-3; d_call: -; clone_size: -; v_call: TRBV6-1; cdr3_aa: CASSEALGSRRTDTQYF; cdr3_nt: TGTGCCAGCAGTGAAGCGTTGGGCTCTCGTCGCACAGATACGCAGTATTTT
j_call: TRBJ2-2; d_call: TRBD1; clone_size: -; v_call: TRBV5-8; cdr3_aa: CASSPHRGANTGELFF; cdr3_nt: TGTGCCAGCAGCCCACACAGGGGTGCGAACACCGGGGAGCTGTTTTTT
j_call: TRBJ2-7; d_call: -; clone_size: -; v_call: TRBV18; cdr3_aa: CASSPGRSLYEQYF; cdr3_nt: TGTGCCAGCTCACCAGGCAGGTCCCTCTACGAGCAGTACTTC
j_call: TRBJ2-7; d_call: TRBD1; clone_size: -; v_call: TRBV5-1; cdr3_aa: CASSIRTGSAEQYF; cdr3_nt: TGCGCCAGCAGTATCCGGACAGGTTCGGCCGAGCAGTACTTC
j_call: TRBJ2-1; d_call: TRBD2; clone_size: -; v_call: TRBV6-4; cdr3_aa: CASSAQTSEGSYNEQFF; cdr3_nt: TGTGCCAGCAGTGCCCAGACTAGCGAGGGCTCCTACAATGAGCAGTTCTTC